A single sample is the source of the 25 T cell receptor beta chains below, sequenced in a study of T cell repertoires in cytomegalovirus infection. One entry per CDR3 protein, called by TCRdb with MiXCR from the reads. The sample lists 110,000 to 150,000 distinct CDR3 sequences; about 6% were seen once. Sample: PBMCs. The receptor set was obtained from a human donor in good health (CMV status not recorded). Some clones in this sample may be carry-over from other donors' samples.

There are many counts of this clonotype. The CDR3 DNA is TGTGCCAGCAGCGGGCAAAGCTCTGGAAACACCATATATTTT. Encoded protein: CASSGQSSGNTIYF. The chain uses TRBV7-2 and TRBJ1-3; D gene uncertain. The CDR3 spans 14 residues. The V gene lost 5 bases and the J gene lost 0 bases, with 8 bases spanning the gap. CDR1 and CDR2 (germline): SGHTA, FQGNSA.

This clonotype has ten or more counts. This rearrangement joins TRBV19 to TRBJ1-5; unclear D gene. The germline gives CDR1 LNHDA, CDR2 SQIVND (reference sequence). The CDR3 contains 16 residues. Trimming took off 7 bases at V and 0 bases at J, with 16 bases between the two ends. CDR3 sequence: CASNRGGGSSNQPQHF. The DNA of the CDR3 is TGTGCCAGTAATCGGGGAGGCGGCTCTAGCAATCAGCCCCAGCATTTT. The full variable domain, rest sourced from reference TRBV19 and TRBJ1-5, is DGGITQSPKYLFRKEGQNVTLSCEQNLNHDAMYWYRQDPGQGLRLIYYSQIVNDFQKGDIAEGYSVSREKKESFPLTVTSAQKNPTAFYLCASNRGGGSSNQPQHFGDGTRLSIL.

Many counts were recorded for this clonotype. This sequence joins TRBV7-9 and TRBJ2-6; 9 bases are shared with TRBD1. Germline V gene data show CDR1 as SEHNR and CDR2 as FQNEAQ (reference sequence). J was trimmed by 0 bases and V by 3 bases; bases with no gene match: 3. The CDR3 covers 17 residues. The CDR3 protein is CASSLGTGISGANVLTF. The CDR3 bases are TGTGCCAGCAGCTTGGGGACAGGGATCTCTGGGGCCAACGTCCTGACTTTC.

This clonotype was recorded at least ten times. The V call is TRBV7-3, the J call TRBJ2-2, with D tentatively TRBD2 (6 bases). The length of the CDR3 is 12 residues. V was clipped by 5 bases and J by 6 bases, with 7 bases between them. Germline lookup yields CDR1 SGHTA and CDR2 FQGTGA. CDR3: CASSPGAGELFF. The CDR3 DNA is TGTGCCAGCAGCCCGGGGGCCGGGGAGCTGTTTTTT.

This clonotype was picked up many times. In DNA, the CDR3 is TGTGCCAGTACGAGGGGGACAGGGGTGAATCAGCCCCAGCATTTT. Its protein is CASTRGTGVNQPQHF. This chain joins TRBV19 and TRBJ1-5; TRBD1 aligns across 10 bases. This CDR3 region has 15 residues. Germline lookup yields CDR1 LNHDA and CDR2 SQIVND (reference sequence). V trimming: 7 bases; J trimming: 4 bases; junction bases outside the gene matches: 7.

There are a few counts of this clonotype. The gene calls are TRBV27 and TRBJ1-4; D possibly corresponds to TRBD1 (6 bases). Trimming cost V 2 bases and J 7 bases, with 14 bases left between them. The CDR3 has 15 residues. CDR1 is MNHEY and CDR2 is SMNVEV in the germline V gene (reference sequence). The CDR3 coding sequence is TGTGCCAGCAGTTTAATGGGGGCAAGGAGTGAAAAACTGTTTTTT. As protein: CASSLMGARSEKLFF.

This clonotype was recorded at least ten times. This chain uses TRBV9 with TRBJ2-1; D is perhaps TRBD1 (6 bases). Trimming left V 2 bases short and J 7 bases short, with 10 bases between. Per germline, CDR1 SGDLS and CDR2 YYNGEE. There are 13 residues in the CDR3. CDR3 protein: CASSVLGGNEQFF. In nucleotides, the CDR3 is TGTGCCAGCAGCGTCCTAGGGGGTAATGAGCAGTTCTTC.

In its sample, this clonotype was seen many times. The gene calls are TRBV4-1 and TRBJ1-6; D gene unclear. The germline gives CDR1 MGHRA, CDR2 YSYEKL. V was shortened by 4 bases and J by 1 base, with 8 bases between the two germline ends. The CDR3 sequence is 15 residues long. CDR3 in amino acids: CASSPTGSYNSPLHF. The CDR3 nucleotides read TGCGCCAGCAGCCCCACCGGGTCCTATAATTCACCCCTCCACTTT.

This clonotype was seen many times. The chain recombines TRBV28 with TRBJ2-3, with D possibly being TRBD2 (7 bases). The CDR3 has 12 amino acids. Germline V CDR1 and CDR2: MDHEN, SYDVKM. V was trimmed by 5 bases and J by 9 bases, leaving 12 bases between them. For the CDR3, the DNA is TGTGCCAGCAGTGTCCGGGGGGCCACGCAGTATTTT. Amino acids: CASSVRGATQYF.

This clonotype has more than one count but fewer than ten. CDR3 in DNA: TGCAGCGTCGAAAAAGCGGGGGAGCACTACGAGCAGTACTTC. Its translation is CSVEKAGEHYEQYF. The genes are TRBV29-1 and TRBJ2-7; 8 nucleotides align to TRBD2. The CDR3 length is 14 residues. Germline trimming cut 6 bases from V and 3 bases from J; bases unmatched to any gene: 10. Germline CDR1 and CDR2: SQVTM and ANQGSEA.

In its sample, this clonotype was seen many times. The V call is TRBV6-1, the J call TRBJ1-4, with D possibly being TRBD1 (6 bases). V was trimmed by 6 bases and J by 7 bases, leaving 12 bases between them. CDR3 length: 13 amino acids. Germline V lookup: CDR1 MNHNS, CDR2 SASEGT. DNA of the CDR3: TGTGCCAGCAGGTCAGGGGATATTGAAAAACTGTTTTTT. Translation: CASRSGDIEKLFF.

This clonotype was seen repeatedly, ten times or more. The gene calls are TRBV14 and TRBJ1-2; D uncertain. Germline-derived CDR1 and CDR2 are SGHDN and FVKESK. The germline V and J ends were trimmed by 1 base and 2 bases, with 5 bases remaining between them. The CDR3 sequence is 13 residues long. The CDR3 coding sequence is TGTGCCAGCAGCCAAGGGCAGAACTATGGCTACACCTTC. Translation: CASSQGQNYGYTF. Combining the CDR3 with reference TRBV14 and TRBJ1-2 gives the whole variable domain EAGVTQFPSHSVIEKGQTVTLRCDPISGHDNLYWYRRVMGKEIKFLLHFVKESKQDESGMPNNRFLAERTGGTYSTLKVQPAELEDSGVYFCASSQGQNYGYTFGSGTRLTVV.

This clonotype has ten or more counts. This chain joins TRBV7-9 and TRBJ1-1, with D possibly TRBD1 on 5 matching bases. CDR1 SEHNR and CDR2 FQNEAQ come from the germline V gene (reference sequence). The CDR3 loop spans 12 amino acids. V lost 5 bases, J lost 6 bases, and 10 bases lay in between. CDR3 loop: CASSPTTAEAFF. CDR3 coding DNA: TGTGCCAGCAGCCCTACGACAGCTGAAGCTTTCTTT.

This clonotype has just a few counts. This chain connects TRBV29-1 to TRBJ1-4; 8 nucleotides agree with TRBD1. This CDR3 is built from 15 residues. Unmatched junction bases numbered 11, after V lost 4 bases and J lost 7 bases. Germline V gene sequence: CDR1 SQVTM, CDR2 ANQGSEA. The CDR3 DNA follows: TGCAGCGTTGTAGAACAGGGGGGAGTTGGTGAAAAACTGTTTTTT. Protein product: CSVVEQGGVGEKLFF.

The chain employs TRBV20-1 and TRBJ1-2; D unresolved. V lost 3 bases to trimming and J lost 5 bases, with 16 bases between them. CDR1 and CDR2 (germline): DFQATT, SNEGSKA (reference sequence). The CDR3 sequence is 14 residues long. The CDR3: CSASRSGWGYGYTF. The CDR3, as DNA: TGCAGTGCTAGCCGGTCCGGGTGGGGTTATGGCTACACCTTC.

This clonotype was seen at least ten times. The V gene is TRBV6-2 or TRBV6-3, the J gene TRBJ1-2; TRBD1 matches 7 bases. The J segment lost 3 bases and the V segment lost 4 bases, leaving 5 bases of the junction unmatched. Germline V gene sequence: CDR1 MNHEY, CDR2 SVGEGT. The CDR3 is made up of 14 amino acids. CDR3 nucleotide sequence: TGTGCCAGCAGTTTTCTTACAGGGGACTATGGCTACACCTTC. As protein: CASSFLTGDYGYTF.

This clonotype was observed many times. J is TRBJ2-1 and V is TRBV6-2 or TRBV6-3, with 8 bases aligning to TRBD2. The V segment lost 5 bases and the J segment 3 bases; nucleotides outside the gene matches: 6. This CDR3 comprises 15 residues. Germline V gives CDR1 MNHEY, CDR2 SVGEGT. The CDR3 DNA reads TGTGCCAGCAGTCTAAGCGGGGGATTCTACAATGAGCAGTTCTTC. It codes for CASSLSGGFYNEQFF.

This clonotype was observed many times. The V call is TRBV20-1, the J call TRBJ1-4; the match to TRBD1 covers 7 bases. CDR3 length: 13 residues. Germline values: CDR1 DFQATT, CDR2 SNEGSKA (reference sequence). The V gene end was trimmed by 5 bases and the J gene end by 8 bases; junction bases not matched to a gene: 8. CDR3 region: CSAPKGAREKLFF. The CDR3 nucleotides are TGCAGTGCTCCCAAGGGGGCTCGAGAAAAACTGTTTTTT.

This clonotype came up many times. This chain joins TRBV5-5 and TRBJ2-3, with no clear D. Per germline, CDR1 SGHKS and CDR2 YYEKEE (reference sequence). V lost 4 bases to trimming and J lost 3 bases, with 9 bases between them. CDR3 length equals 13 residues. The CDR3 DNA reads TGTGCCAGCAGCCAAGGACGAACAGATACGCAGTATTTT. The encoded protein is CASSQGRTDTQYF. Complete variable domain (other parts from reference TRBV5-5 and TRBJ2-3): DAGVTQSPTHLIKTRGQQVTLRCSPISGHKSVSWYQQVLGQGPQFIFQYYEKEERGRGNFPDRFSARQFPNYSSELNVNALLLGDSALYLCASSQGRTDTQYFGPGTRLTVL.

This clonotype was detected many times. The chain joins TRBV7-3 to TRBJ1-1; maybe TRBD1 (6 bases). CDR1 and CDR2 from the germline V gene are SGHTA and FQGTGA. Deletions cut 5 bases from V and 4 bases from J, with 14 bases between. This CDR3 contains 14 residues. The CDR3 DNA reads as TGTGCCAGCAGCCGAGACAGGTTGGGCACTGAAGCTTTCTTT. This codes for CASSRDRLGTEAFF.

V usage is TRBV20-1 and J usage is TRBJ2-3, with D unclear. CDR3 size: 16 residues. Trimming removed 3 bases at V and 0 bases at J, with 16 bases between. Germline values: CDR1 DFQATT, CDR2 SNEGSKA (reference sequence). CDR3 sequence reads: CSARNPMAESTDTQYF. For the CDR3, the DNA is TGCAGTGCTAGGAACCCAATGGCAGAGAGCACAGATACGCAGTATTTT.

V and J are TRBV14 and TRBJ2-1, with D possibly TRBD1 on 5 matching bases. This CDR3 spans 16 amino acids. CDR1 and CDR2 from the germline V gene are SGHDN and FVKESK. V lost 2 bases and J 2 bases, leaving 13 bases between the germline ends. This CDR3 reads CASSQIAGITYNEQFF. CDR3 nucleotide sequence: TGTGCCAGCAGCCAAATAGCAGGGATTACCTACAATGAGCAGTTCTTC.

Ten or more counts support this clonotype. The chain employs TRBV20-1 and TRBJ1-5, with 11 nucleotides matching TRBD1. The length of the CDR3 is 16 residues. V dropped 1 base and J dropped 6; count of bases not matched to a gene: 8. Germline lookup yields CDR1 DFQATT and CDR2 SNEGSKA (reference sequence). CDR3 DNA sequence: TGCAGTGCTAGAGCCACGGACAGGGGGCGTACTCAGCCCCAGCATTTT. Translation: CSARATDRGRTQPQHF.

This clonotype was observed many times. The chain combines TRBV7-2 with TRBJ1-2; D is unclear. This CDR3 region has 16 residues. Deletions cut 0 bases from V and 1 base from J, with 12 bases between. The germline gives CDR1 SGHTA, CDR2 FQGNSA. In DNA form, the CDR3 reads TGTGCCAGCAGCTTAGCGCGGTGGCAGATTAACTATGGCTACACCTTC. Amino acids: CASSLARWQINYGYTF.

This clonotype was seen a handful of times. This sequence joins TRBV11-3 and TRBJ2-2; possibly TRBD1 for D (6 bases). Germline CDR1 reads SGHNT; CDR2 reads YENEEA. This CDR3 contains 14 residues. V dropped 4 bases and J dropped 4 bases, with 10 bases sitting between them. CDR3: CASSSMTGTGELFF. The CDR3 DNA reads TGTGCCAGCAGCTCCATGACAGGCACCGGGGAGCTGTTTTTT.